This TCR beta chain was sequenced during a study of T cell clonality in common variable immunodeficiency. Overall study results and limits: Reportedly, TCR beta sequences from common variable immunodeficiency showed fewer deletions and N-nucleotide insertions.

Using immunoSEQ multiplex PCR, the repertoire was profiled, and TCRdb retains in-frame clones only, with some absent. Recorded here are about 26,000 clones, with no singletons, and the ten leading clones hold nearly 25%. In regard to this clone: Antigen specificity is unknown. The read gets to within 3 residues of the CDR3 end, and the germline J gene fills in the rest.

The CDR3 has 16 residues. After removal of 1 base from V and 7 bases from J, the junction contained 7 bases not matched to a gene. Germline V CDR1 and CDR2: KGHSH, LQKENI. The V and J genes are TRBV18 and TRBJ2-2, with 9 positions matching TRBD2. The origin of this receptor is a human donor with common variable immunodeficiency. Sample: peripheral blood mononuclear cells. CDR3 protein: CASSPRSSGTNGELFF. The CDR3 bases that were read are TGTGCCAGCTCACCACGGTCTAGCGGGACGAACGGGGAG.